This T cell receptor beta chain originates from a study of blood T cell repertoires in COVID-19. The protocol was immunoSEQ multiplex PCR, while the TCRdb copy is restricted to in-frame clones and leaves out a portion. The top ten clones hold roughly 10% of a sample with about 140,000 clones, 75% to 85% of them seen once. Germline CDR1 is LGHNA and CDR2 is YSLEER. V was cut by 1 base and J by 3 bases, with 16 bases left in between. The CDR3 covers 16 residues. This sequence was found in a man between 60 and 75 years old with active or convalescent COVID-19. Material for sequencing was peripheral blood. The gene calls are TRBV4-3 and TRBJ2-7; possible D gene TRBD2, 5 bases. Written as DNA, the CDR3 is TGCGCCAGCAGCCAAGTCCTGGGCAGCGGATTCTACGAGCAGTACTTC. Translating gives CASSQVLGSGFYEQYF.